The present T cell receptor beta chain was sequenced within a study of molecular identifiers for immune sequencing clone quantification. As regards this clonotype: A much larger clone is a single base away; this may be a read error.

Each CDR3 protein is one row after TCRdb ran MiXCR on the PCR reads. The repertoire holds tens of thousands of distinct CDR3 sequences, with about a fifth as singletons. V lost 9 bases to trimming and J lost 4 bases, with 12 bases between them. The CDR3 is 13 residues long. Sequenced input: naive CD8+ T cells from blood, with Jurkat cell RNA spiked in. The subset denotes: FACS-sorted CD8+CD4-CCR7+CD45RA+ naive T cells. The rearrangement links TRBV12-3 or TRBV12-4 to TRBJ2-2; TRBD1 or TRBD2 may be the D gene (5 bases each). The clonotype comes from a human donor in good health. Some libraries in this study had Jurkat cell RNA spiked in. The CDR3 sequence is CASGLGVTGELFF. The CDR3 DNA reads as TGTGCCAGTGGACTGGGGGTCACCGGGGAGCTGTTTTTT.